These 21 T cell receptor beta chains originate from one sample sequenced in a study of cytomegalovirus exposure and HLA in healthy donors. 60 Vbeta and 13 Jbeta primers were used in PCR. TCRdb keeps only in-frame clones here, not all; method: immunoSEQ multiplex PCR. This sample has about 240,000 clones, with about 80% found just once. Sequencing was carried out using PBMCs. These receptors were taken from a woman in her sixties or seventies in good health and CMV-seropositive.

Points on this clone: Other DNA sequences in the sample encode the same CDR3. This chain's CDR3 is CASRLSGRGGEQFF. The CDR3 DNA reads as TGTGCCAGCAGACTTAGCGGGAGAGGGGGTGAGCAGTTCTTC. The gene calls are TRBV6-5 and TRBJ2-1; 9 nucleotides align to TRBD2. CDR1 is MNHEY, CDR2 SVGAGI, per germline. This CDR3 has 14 amino acids. Trimming at V came to 6 bases and at J to 9 bases, leaving 9 bases not matched to a gene.

A few counts support this clone. The chain is built from TRBV19 and TRBJ1-1; TRBD1 aligns across 7 bases. There are 14 residues in the CDR3. The germline CDR1 and CDR2 sequences are LNHDA and SQIVND (reference sequence). V lost 5 bases and J lost 1; bases outside the gene matches: 4. The CDR3 is CASSEDRRNTEAFF. The DNA for the CDR3 is TGTGCCAGTAGTGAGGACAGGAGGAACACTGAAGCTTTCTTT.

The chain recombines TRBV18 with TRBJ2-7, with 7 positions matching TRBD2. V lost 2 bases, J lost 5 bases, and 3 bases stayed unmatched. This CDR3 region has 13 residues. Germline loops: CDR1 KGHSH, CDR2 LQKENI. CDR3 protein: CASSPVAGHEQYF. The CDR3 DNA follows: TGTGCCAGCTCACCAGTAGCGGGCCACGAGCAGTACTTC.

The chain recombines TRBV18 with TRBJ1-2, with D tentatively TRBD1 (6 bases). The CDR3 has 13 amino acids. CDR1 KGHSH and CDR2 LQKENI come from the germline V gene. V was clipped by 5 bases and J by 4 bases, with 11 bases between them. The CDR3, as DNA: TGTGCCAGCTCAGACAGGTTGATCTATGGCTACACCTTC. Translated: CASSDRLIYGYTF.

The chain employs TRBV27 and TRBJ2-3; D might be TRBD1 (5 bases). Germline CDR1 is MNHEY and CDR2 is SMNVEV (reference sequence). V lost 3 bases and J 3 bases, leaving 19 bases between the germline ends. The CDR3 totals 17 residues. The CDR3 region has the DNA TGTGCCAGCAGTTTTAACCTTGTAGGGGCAAGAACAGATACGCAGTATTTT. Its protein is CASSFNLVGARTDTQYF.

The sample holds one count of this clone. This chain joins TRBV9 and TRBJ2-3; TRBD2 is a possible D gene (5 bases). The CDR3 loop spans 13 amino acids. Germline V gene lookup returns CDR1 SGDLS and CDR2 YYNGEE. V was shortened by 6 bases and J by 2 bases, with 10 bases between the two germline ends. The CDR3 sequence: CASNRETTDTQYF. The CDR3 DNA follows: TGTGCCAGCAACCGGGAAACCACAGATACGCAGTATTTT.

The chain has TRBV5-1 and TRBJ2-7; 7 bases line up with TRBD1. Germline trimming cut 2 bases from V and 2 bases from J; bases unmatched to any gene: 4. The CDR3 covers 14 residues. CDR1 and CDR2 (germline): SGHRS, YFSETQ. The CDR3, as DNA: TGCGCCAGCAGCTTACAGGGGAAACCCTACGAGCAGTACTTC. Translation: CASSLQGKPYEQYF.

A single count supports this clone. This chain connects TRBV6-1 to TRBJ1-5; maybe TRBD1 (5 bases). The length of the CDR3 is 14 residues. Germline values: CDR1 MNHNS, CDR2 SASEGT. V dropped 0 bases and J dropped 6 bases, with 9 bases sitting between them. As DNA, the CDR3 is TGTGCCAGCAGTGAAGCTGGGCAGGGTCAGCCCCAGCATTTT. It translates to CASSEAGQGQPQHF.

V and J are TRBV6-1 and TRBJ1-4; no definite D call. V was clipped by 2 bases and J by 8 bases, with 15 bases between them. Germline V CDR1 and CDR2: MNHNS, SASEGT. The CDR3 sequence is 15 residues long. CDR3 residues: CASSEHGGFNEKLFF. CDR3 sequence (DNA): TGTGCCAGCAGTGAACACGGAGGGTTTAACGAAAAACTGTTTTTT.

The table lists this clone with a few counts. The chain has TRBV2 and TRBJ2-3; D may be TRBD1 (6 bases). V was cut by 5 bases and J by 5 bases, with 8 bases left in between. Germline loops: CDR1 SNHLY, CDR2 FYNNEI. The CDR3 extends over 12 amino acids. CDR3: CASSYREDTQYF. The CDR3 region has the DNA TGTGCCAGCAGTTACAGGGAAGATACGCAGTATTTT.

CDR3 sequence: CAWSVAQRPGTDTQYF. DNA of the CDR3: TGTGCCTGGAGTGTAGCCCAGCGCCCGGGCACAGATACGCAGTATTTT. This rearrangement joins TRBV30 to TRBJ2-3; D is ambiguous. The V gene lost 0 bases and the J gene lost 1 base, with 14 bases spanning the gap. CDR1 is GTSNPN and CDR2 is SVGIG in the germline V gene (reference sequence). The CDR3 sequence is 16 residues long.

V and J are TRBV5-1 and TRBJ1-6; the match to TRBD1 covers 8 bases. The CDR3 consists of 13 residues. CDR1 is SGHRS, CDR2 YFSETQ, per germline. The J segment lost 10 bases and the V segment lost 5 bases, leaving 5 bases of the junction unmatched. The CDR3 reads CASRGQGGSPLHF. CDR3 nucleotide sequence: TGCGCCAGCAGAGGACAGGGTGGCTCACCCCTCCACTTT. The entire variable domain, with the rest obtained from reference TRBV5-1 and TRBJ1-6, is as follows: KAGVTQTPRYLIKTRGQQVTLSCSPISGHRSVSWYQQTPGQGLQFLFEYFSETQRNKGNFPGRFSGRQFSNSRSEMNVSTLELGDSALYLCASRGQGGSPLHFGNGTRLTVT.

This clone was counted only a few times. The V call is TRBV5-6, the J call TRBJ2-1; D ambiguous. Germline assignment: CDR1 SGHDT and CDR2 YYEEEE. The CDR3 loop spans 12 amino acids. V was cut by 4 bases and J by 7 bases, with 9 bases left in between. For the CDR3, the DNA is TGTGCCAGCAGCATCGCAGGTAATGAGCAGTTCTTC. Encoded protein: CASSIAGNEQFF.

The V gene is TRBV4-1, the J gene TRBJ2-1; 10 bases are shared with TRBD2. The ends lost 4 bases at V and 4 bases at J; junction bases unmatched: 4. This CDR3 has 15 amino acids. Germline V gene lookup returns CDR1 MGHRA and CDR2 YSYEKL. CDR3 nucleotide sequence: TGCGCCAGCAGCCGACTAGCGGGTCCGTACAATGAGCAGTTCTTC. It yields the protein CASSRLAGPYNEQFF.

The rearrangement uses TRBV28 and TRBJ2-1; 9 bases are shared with TRBD2. This CDR3 comprises 14 residues. J lost 9 bases, V lost 5 bases, and 8 bases had no gene match. CDR1 is MDHEN and CDR2 is SYDVKM in the germline V gene. CDR3 nucleotides: TGTGCCAGCAGTAAAGCGGGAGGCCCGGGTGAGCAGTTCTTC. Translating it yields CASSKAGGPGEQFF.

The chain couples TRBV2 to TRBJ2-7; D perhaps matches TRBD1 (6 bases). CDR3 size: 15 residues. V lost 3 bases and J lost 3, with 15 bases in between. In germline, CDR1 is SNHLY, CDR2 FYNNEI. The chain's CDR3 is CASSDTQGKDYEQYF. The CDR3 nucleotides are TGTGCCAGCAGTGATACCCAGGGGAAGGACTACGAGCAGTACTTC.

The V and J genes are TRBV2 and TRBJ1-5; a weak D match, TRBD1 (5 bases). Between the trimmed V and J ends, which lost 7 bases and 8 bases, there was a span of 18 bases. CDR1 and CDR2 (germline): SNHLY, FYNNEI. This CDR3 has 14 residues. For the CDR3, the DNA is TGTGCCAGCACTAGGACAACCCCCCGGGAGCCCCAGCATTTT. Protein sequence: CASTRTTPREPQHF.

The chain employs TRBV5-1 and TRBJ2-7; TRBD1 aligns across 7 bases. Trimming at V came to 7 bases and at J to 0 bases, leaving 13 bases not matched to a gene. CDR1 is SGHRS and CDR2 is YFSETQ in the germline V gene. CDR3 length equals 16 residues. The CDR3 region is CASGPAGTANSYEQYF. CDR3 in DNA: TGCGCCAGCGGACCTGCCGGGACAGCCAACTCCTACGAGCAGTACTTC. The variable domain in full, completed from reference TRBV5-1 and TRBJ2-7, reads KAGVTQTPRYLIKTRGQQVTLSCSPISGHRSVSWYQQTPGQGLQFLFEYFSETQRNKGNFPGRFSGRQFSNSRSEMNVSTLELGDSALYLCASGPAGTANSYEQYFGPGTRLTVT.

The V call is TRBV28, the J call TRBJ1-1; TRBD1 matches at 10 bases. V gave up 2 bases and J gave up 7 bases; unmatched junction bases: 1. CDR1 is MDHEN, CDR2 SYDVKM, per germline. The CDR3 runs 13 residues. The CDR3 nucleotides are TGTGCCAGCAGTTTACGGGACAGGGGTGAAGCTTTCTTT. This codes for CASSLRDRGEAFF.

The chain joins TRBV6-6 to TRBJ2-2, with 11 bases aligning to TRBD2. The CDR3 spans 15 residues. Germline loops: CDR1 MNHNY, CDR2 SVGAGI (reference sequence). The junction had 8 bases not matched to a gene; V was cut back by 8 bases and J by 6 bases. CDR3 bases: TGTGCCAGCGGATCGGGTAGCGGGAGGGCCGGGGAGCTGTTTTTT. Protein: CASGSGSGRAGELFF.

Only a few counts were recorded for this clone. This chain uses TRBV6-1 with TRBJ2-3, with D maybe TRBD2 (5 bases). CDR1 is MNHNS and CDR2 is SASEGT in the germline V gene. The CDR3 runs 13 residues. Trimming pared 4 bases from V and 2 bases from J, leaving 7 bases between. As DNA, the CDR3 is TGTGCCAGCAGTGGACTACTCACAGATACGCAGTATTTT. This codes for CASSGLLTDTQYF.